Shown below are 21 T cell receptor beta chains from a single sample sequenced in a study of response to subunit inactivated influenza vaccine. TCRdb itself ran the RT-PCR reads through MiXCR, one entry per CDR3 protein. Of roughly 700,000 distinct CDR3 sequences in the sample, roughly 13% were seen once. The input for sequencing was PBMCs from blood, taken around 15 days before vaccination. These receptors came from a man in his forties or fifties who received an inactivated influenza vaccine.

J is TRBJ1-1 and V is TRBV10-2, with D unclear. The CDR3 consists of 11 residues. Trimming shortened V by 2 bases and J by 6 bases, and 4 bases separated the two germline ends. Germline V gives CDR1 WSHSY, CDR2 SAAADI. For the CDR3, the DNA is TGCGCCAGCAGTGAGGTTGCTGAAGCTTTCTTT. This translates into CASSEVAEAFF.

This clonotype was observed at least ten times. The rearrangement links TRBV28 to TRBJ2-5; the D gene is possibly TRBD2 (6 bases). CDR3 size: 15 residues. Germline CDR1 and CDR2: MDHEN and SYDVKM. V dropped 2 bases and J dropped 2 bases, with 12 bases sitting between them. CDR3 protein: CASSLPGGPQETQYF. The CDR3, as DNA: TGTGCCAGCAGTTTACCCGGGGGACCGCAAGAGACCCAGTACTTC. The complete variable domain, with remaining parts taken from reference TRBV28 and TRBJ2-5, reads DVKVTQSSRYLVKRTGEKVFLECVQDMDHENMFWYRQDPGLGLRLIYFSYDVKMKEKGDIPEGYSVSREKKERFSLILESASTNQTSMYLCASSLPGGPQETQYFGPGTRLLVL.

This clonotype appeared a few times. The gene calls are TRBV12-3 or TRBV12-4 and TRBJ2-6, with D unclear. The CDR3 extends over 16 amino acids. Trimming stripped 2 bases from V and 4 bases from J, with 12 bases between. CDR3 DNA sequence: TGTGCCAGCAGTTTAAGGGCAGGCTCCGGGGCCAACGTCCTGACTTTC. As protein: CASSLRAGSGANVLTF.

This clonotype was detected only once. This rearrangement joins TRBV7-2 to TRBJ2-3; the match to TRBD2 covers 8 bases. The CDR3 has 14 amino acids. CDR1 and CDR2 (germline): SGHTA, FQGNSA. V lost 5 bases to trimming and J lost 9 bases; unmatched junction nucleotides: 10. Written as DNA, the CDR3 is TGTGCCAGCAGCCCGGAAGCCCGGGGGGGAACGCAGTATTTT. Residues: CASSPEARGGTQYF.

In this sample, this clonotype turned up a few times. The CDR3 DNA is TGTGCCAGCAGTGATATTAGGGCGGCAGATACGCAGTATTTT. Translating it yields CASSDIRAADTQYF. The chain employs TRBV25-1 and TRBJ2-3; D is unclear. The CDR3 has 14 amino acids. The V gene's germline CDR1 is MGHDK and CDR2 SYGVNS. Trimming took off 3 bases at V and 4 bases at J, with 11 bases between the two ends. Full variable domain (rest looked up from reference TRBV25-1 and TRBJ2-3): EADIYQTPRYLVIGTGKKITLECSQTMGHDKMYWYQQDPGMELHLIHYSYGVNSTEKGDLSSESTVSRIRTEHFPLTLESARPSHTSQYLCASSDIRAADTQYFGPGTRLTVL.

The rearrangement uses TRBV28 and TRBJ2-3, with 8 bases fitting TRBD2. CDR1 is MDHEN and CDR2 is SYDVKM in the germline V gene. The CDR3 loop spans 16 amino acids. V lost 6 bases to trimming and J lost 4 bases; unmatched junction nucleotides: 12. This chain's CDR3 is CASSRIGRARADTQYF. Written as DNA, the CDR3 is TGTGCCAGCAGCCGAATCGGGAGGGCCAGGGCAGATACGCAGTATTTT.

This clonotype appeared many times. The rearrangement uses TRBV4-1 and TRBJ1-6; D is uncertain. The germline V and J ends were trimmed by 1 base and 3 bases, with 10 bases remaining between them. CDR3 length equals 16 residues. The germline gives CDR1 MGHRA, CDR2 YSYEKL. CDR3 amino acids: CASSQVVTDYNSPLHF. CDR3 coding DNA: TGCGCCAGCAGCCAAGTGGTGACGGACTATAATTCACCCCTCCACTTT.

The chain employs TRBV6-1 and TRBJ2-1; D is unclear. There are 12 residues in the CDR3. The germline V and J ends were trimmed by 7 bases and 0 bases, with 4 bases remaining between them. Germline V gene sequence: CDR1 MNHNS, CDR2 SASEGT. This CDR3 reads CASTISYNEQFF. CDR3 DNA sequence: TGTGCCAGCACCATCTCCTACAATGAGCAGTTCTTC.

This clonotype was recorded a few times. This rearrangement joins TRBV6-2 or TRBV6-3 to TRBJ1-1; 7 bases fit TRBD1. The CDR3 has 14 amino acids. Germline-derived CDR1 and CDR2 are MNHEY and SVGEGT. Trimming at V came to 6 bases and at J to 7 bases, leaving 11 bases not matched to a gene. CDR3 loop: CASSTRQGMGEAFF. CDR3 nucleotides: TGTGCCAGCAGCACACGACAGGGAATGGGTGAAGCTTTCTTT.

This clonotype was picked up a small number of times. The chain combines TRBV5-6 with TRBJ2-1, with 7 positions matching TRBD2. Looked up from germline, CDR1 is SGHDT and CDR2 is YYEEEE. The CDR3 runs to 15 residues. Unmatched junction bases numbered 8, after V lost 1 base and J lost 7 bases. For the CDR3, the DNA is TGTGCCAGCAGCTTGTGGAGCGGGATTAATAATGAGCAGTTCTTC. Its protein product is CASSLWSGINNEQFF. Based on the CDR3 plus reference TRBV5-6 and TRBJ2-1, the full variable domain is DAGVTQSPTHLIKTRGQQVTLRCSPKSGHDTVSWYQQALGQGPQFIFQYYEEEERQRGNFPDRFSGHQFPNYSSELNVNALLLGDSALYLCASSLWSGINNEQFFGPGTRLTVL.

The chain carries TRBV29-1 and TRBJ2-2, with 7 bases matching TRBD1. The CDR3 spans 13 residues. The J segment lost 5 bases and the V segment lost 7 bases, leaving 7 bases of the junction unmatched. Germline-derived CDR1 and CDR2 are SQVTM and ANQGSEA. Here the CDR3 DNA reads TGCAGCGCTAATCCAGGGGGAACCGGGGAGCTGTTTTTT. It codes for CSANPGGTGELFF.

Here the CDR3 DNA reads TGTGCCAGCAGTTTAACGTCTAGCGGGAGACACGAGCAGTTCTTC. Translated: CASSLTSSGRHEQFF. The rearrangement joins TRBV12-3 or TRBV12-4 to TRBJ2-1; 10 positions agree with TRBD2. With 2 bases clipped from V and 10 bases from J, the junction kept 8 bases outside the gene matches. This CDR3 is built from 15 residues.

This clonotype has a handful of counts. This rearrangement joins TRBV25-1 to TRBJ1-2; 9 nucleotides line up with TRBD1. The V gene's germline CDR1 is MGHDK and CDR2 SYGVNS. V trimming: 0 bases; J trimming: 6 bases; junction bases outside the gene matches: 8. The CDR3 length is 16 residues. The CDR3 spells CASSEYWSGQGNGYTF. The CDR3 nucleotides read TGTGCCAGCAGTGAATATTGGTCGGGACAGGGTAATGGCTACACCTTC.

This clonotype was seen many times. The chain recombines TRBV28 with TRBJ2-7, with 7 bases that match TRBD2. The CDR3 loop spans 16 amino acids. Per germline, CDR1 MDHEN and CDR2 SYDVKM. With 6 bases clipped from V and 5 bases from J, the junction kept 16 bases outside the gene matches. CDR3 DNA sequence: TGTGCCAGCAGCCGCCGCGGGGACTATATGATCCACGAGCAGTACTTC. Amino acids: CASSRRGDYMIHEQYF.

This clonotype was seen a few times. This chain uses TRBV27 with TRBJ2-4; unclear D gene. The ends were cut back, 0 bases at V and 0 bases at J, with 12 bases in the middle. The CDR3 runs to 17 residues. Per the germline V gene, CDR1 is MNHEY and CDR2 is SMNVEV (reference sequence). CDR3 sequence (DNA): TGTGCCAGCAGTTTATCGAAAGGGTCTATAGCCAAAAACATTCAGTACTTC. This codes for CASSLSKGSIAKNIQYF.

The chain is built from TRBV12-3 or TRBV12-4 and TRBJ2-7; D is undetermined. V was pared by 1 base and J by 2 bases, with 12 bases between. The CDR3 contains 15 residues. CDR3 DNA: TGTGCCAGCAGTTTAGGAGGCAGCTCGGCCTACGAGCAGTACTTC. This translates into CASSLGGSSAYEQYF.

At least ten counts were recorded for this clonotype. The CDR3 protein is CASSNPGGQGGTEAFF. The CDR3 DNA sequence: TGTGCCAGCAGCAATCCTGGGGGACAGGGTGGGACTGAAGCTTTCTTT. The rearrangement links TRBV7-6 to TRBJ1-1, with 9 positions matching TRBD1. J was trimmed by 5 bases and V by 5 bases; bases with no gene match: 12. The CDR3 loop spans 16 amino acids. The germline V gene has CDR1 SGHVS and CDR2 FNYEAQ.

The chain recombines TRBV5-1 with TRBJ2-7; D is undetermined. The CDR3 has 14 residues. V shed 4 bases and J shed 6 bases, with 17 bases lying between them. Germline lookup yields CDR1 SGHRS and CDR2 YFSETQ. The CDR3 DNA is TGCGCCAGCAGCCCCCGCGGTCCGGCCTCCGAGCAGTACTTC. Translation gives CASSPRGPASEQYF.

This clonotype was observed at least ten times. The V gene is TRBV11-2, the J gene TRBJ1-3; possible D gene TRBD1, 5 bases. This CDR3 has 15 residues. Trimming took off 3 bases at V and 1 base at J, with 10 bases between the two ends. From germline, CDR1 is SGHAT and CDR2 FQNNGV. Written as DNA, the CDR3 is TGTGCCAGCAGCTTCTCGGCAGGGTCTGGAAACACCATATATTTT. Encoded protein: CASSFSAGSGNTIYF.

This clonotype has more than one count but fewer than ten. The chain uses TRBV10-1 and TRBJ2-5; D call uncertain. This CDR3 spans 12 amino acids. Germline CDR1 reads WNHNN; CDR2 reads SYGVQD (reference sequence). Trimming removed 7 bases at V and 5 bases at J, with 11 bases between. CDR3 DNA sequence: TGCGCCAGCAAGTATCTTCGGGAGACCCAGTACTTC. This encodes CASKYLRETQYF.

The chain has TRBV20-1 and TRBJ2-5, with D perhaps TRBD2 (5 bases). Germline loops: CDR1 DFQATT, CDR2 SNEGSKA (reference sequence). V was trimmed by 6 bases and J by 5 bases, leaving 10 bases between them. The CDR3 runs to 11 residues. DNA of the CDR3: TGCAGTGCGGCCGGGATTGAGACCCAGTACTTC. Its translation is CSAAGIETQYF.